This T cell receptor beta chain was observed in a study of graft-versus-host responses after intestinal transplantation. At the level of the study: Those transplanted obtained multivisceral, liver-intestinal, or isolated intestinal grafts. Recipients uniformly received anti-thymocyte globulin induction, followed by tacrolimus and steroids for about 3 years. Study-wide results and limits: The marrow of recipients harbored GvH clones, and ileum or blood showed some of them first. Among circulating GvH clones, peak levels were associated with early post-transplant declines in HvG clones.

Germline-derived CDR1 and CDR2 are MNHEY and SVGAGI. This CDR3 has 13 amino acids. Trimming removed 2 bases from V and 4 bases from J, with 9 bases in between. This clone was counted a few times. The antigen remains unidentified. Some clones are missing from TCRdb's copy, which holds only in-frame ones; the method was immunoSEQ multiplex PCR. This sample has 90,000 to 130,000 clones; 90% to 95% occur once, and the top ten carry approximately 1%. This material consisted of unstimulated CD8+ T cells sorted from spleen or lymph node cells, taken before transplant. The chain has TRBV6-5 and TRBJ2-7, with a tentative D call TRBD2 (7 bases). The receptor comes from a human donor who was the organ donor for an intestinal transplant. CDR3 DNA sequence: TGTGCCAGCAGTTACGGGAGGGGGTACGAGCAGTACTTC. This gives the protein CASSYGRGYEQYF.